The 14 T cell receptor beta chains below all came from one sample that was sequenced in a study of chemoradiotherapy in HPV16-positive cancers. The repertoire was sequenced with immunoSEQ multiplex PCR; TCRdb's copy has only in-frame clones and lacks some. The sample lists approximately 5,400 clones; 85% were seen once. This specimen consisted of tumor tissue, obtained from a patient who underwent chemoradiotherapy. Receptors were obtained from a human donor with HPV-associated anogenital cancer.

CDR3 nucleotides: TGCGCCAGCACCCCCCCTGGCACAGATACGCAGTATTTT. Its translation is CASTPPGTDTQYF. This chain joins TRBV5-1 and TRBJ2-3; D gene ambiguous. Looked up from germline, CDR1 is SGHRS and CDR2 is YFSETQ. V lost 6 bases and J lost 1, with 9 bases in between. The CDR3 contains 13 residues.

This clone was observed once. The chain is built from TRBV5-6 and TRBJ2-2, with D perhaps matching TRBD1 or TRBD2 (5 bases each). Trimming took 0 bases from V and 0 from J, leaving 6 bases between them. This CDR3 is 15 amino acids long. Germline assignment: CDR1 SGHDT and CDR2 YYEEEE. DNA of the CDR3: TGTGCCAGCAGCTTGGGGGGGACGAACACCGGGGAGCTGTTTTTT. Residues: CASSLGGTNTGELFF.

As concerns this clone: A read error may account for a junction end that differs from germline. V gene TRBV7-1 combines with J gene TRBJ1-2; D call uncertain. TRBV7-1 is known as an ORF, though its function is uncertain. This CDR3 spans 14 amino acids. The CDR3: CASSPAGRSGGYTF. DNA of the CDR3: TGTGCCAGCAGCCCAGCCGGGAGGTCGGGAGGCTACACCTTC.

The chain couples TRBV5-6 to TRBJ1-3; 7 bases fit TRBD1. Germline-derived CDR1 and CDR2 are SGHDT and YYEEEE. Trimming took 4 bases from V and 0 from J; bases not matched to a gene: 4. There are 15 residues in the CDR3. CDR3 sequence: CASSLTGISGNTIYF. DNA for the CDR3: TGTGCCAGCAGCCTGACAGGGATCTCTGGAAACACCATATATTTT.

The genes are TRBV18 and TRBJ1-2; no reliable D call. The V and J ends lost 0 bases and 4 bases respectively, with 9 bases between them. Germline V gene sequence: CDR1 KGHSH, CDR2 LQKENI. This CDR3 comprises 14 residues. The DNA of the CDR3 is TGTGCCAGCTCACCACCAACCACGGGCTATGGCTACACCTTC. Residues: CASSPPTTGYGYTF.

This chain links TRBV15 with TRBJ1-1; D ambiguous. CDR1 and CDR2 from the germline V gene are LNHNV and YYDKDF (reference sequence). Trimming removed 6 bases from V and 4 bases from J, with 15 bases in between. The CDR3 loop spans 14 amino acids. The CDR3 region is CATSVPGLSTEAFF. CDR3 DNA: TGTGCCACCAGTGTACCCGGCTTAAGCACTGAAGCTTTCTTT.

This clone was observed a few times. The chain couples TRBV5-4 to TRBJ1-1; D gene unclear. The CDR3 contains 14 residues. Germline V CDR1 and CDR2: SGHNT, YYREEE (reference sequence). Trimming cost V 1 base and J 6 bases, with 13 bases left between them. The CDR3 nucleotides read TGTGCCAGCAGCTTGTATAACAGCTATTCTGAAGCTTTCTTT. It specifies CASSLYNSYSEAFF.

The chain couples TRBV30 to TRBJ1-3, with unresolved D. V was shortened by 1 base and J by 4 bases, with 5 bases between the two germline ends. The CDR3 has 12 residues. Germline CDR1 GTSNPN, CDR2 SVGIG (reference sequence). CDR3 sequence reads: CAWSGRGNTIYF. As DNA, the CDR3 is TGTGCCTGGAGTGGTCGAGGAAACACCATATATTTT.

The chain is built from TRBV7-2 and TRBJ2-5; D remains unclear. CDR3 length: 14 residues. Germline values: CDR1 SGHTA, CDR2 FQGNSA. V shed 4 bases and J shed 5 bases, with 14 bases lying between them. Here the CDR3 DNA reads TGTGCCAGCAGCTCCCTAAGTCTGTCGGAGACCCAGTACTTC. This encodes CASSSLSLSETQYF.

The genes are TRBV5-1 and TRBJ2-2, with TRBD1 matching 7 bases. CDR3 length equals 16 residues. The trim removed 1 base at V and 7 bases at J, leaving 10 bases unmatched. CDR1 SGHRS and CDR2 YFSETQ come from the germline V gene. DNA of the CDR3: TGCGCCAGCAGCTTGCTGGGGACAGAGGGAGACGGGGAGCTGTTTTTT. Encoded protein: CASSLLGTEGDGELFF.

The chain combines TRBV5-1 with TRBJ1-1, with 9 nucleotides matching TRBD1. The CDR3 length is 16 residues. Per the germline V gene, CDR1 is SGHRS and CDR2 is YFSETQ. V trimming: 4 bases; J trimming: 1 base; junction bases outside the gene matches: 8. The CDR3 region is CASSLDRGGKNTEAFF. The CDR3 bases are TGCGCCAGCAGCCTGGACAGGGGAGGTAAGAACACTGAAGCTTTCTTT.

The CDR3 sequence: CAWETGAGNTIYF. For the CDR3, the DNA is TGTGCCTGGGAGACAGGGGCGGGAAACACCATATATTTT. V gene TRBV30 combines with J gene TRBJ1-3; TRBD1 matches at 8 bases. The V gene's germline CDR1 is GTSNPN and CDR2 SVGIG (reference sequence). Losses at the gene ends were 5 bases for V and 4 bases for J; bases not matched to a gene: 4. The CDR3 length is 13 residues.

V and J are TRBV5-4 and TRBJ1-5; the D gene is possibly TRBD1 (6 bases). Germline lookup yields CDR1 SGHNT and CDR2 YYREEE (reference sequence). The length of the CDR3 is 14 residues. V lost 1 base to trimming and J lost 6 bases, with 11 bases between them. CDR3 nucleotide sequence: TGTGCCAGCAGCTTGTGGGGGGCGCGTCAGCCCCAGCATTTT. Its translation: CASSLWGARQPQHF.

The chain has TRBV5-1 and TRBJ1-1, with D possibly matching TRBD1 (6 bases). The CDR3 is 16 residues long. V lost 3 bases to trimming and J lost 4 bases, with 19 bases between them. CDR1 is SGHRS, CDR2 YFSETQ, per germline. CDR3 protein: CASSYGGRGTGTEAFF. DNA for the CDR3: TGCGCCAGCAGCTACGGAGGCAGGGGTACGGGCACTGAAGCTTTCTTT.